The 25 T cell receptor beta chains presented below share a single source sample, sequenced in a study of T cell responses to AZD1222 COVID-19 vaccine. Clones were read by immunoSEQ multiplex PCR, and TCRdb kept only the in-frame ones, dropping some. The table has around 180,000 clones, 80% to 90% seen once. The material was peripheral blood, obtained on day 0 of AZD1222 vaccination. The receptors were sampled from an adult in good health.

This chain uses TRBV27 with TRBJ2-6; 7 positions agree with TRBD2. Germline CDR1 reads MNHEY; CDR2 reads SMNVEV (reference sequence). V lost 6 bases and J lost 0; bases outside the gene matches: 2. CDR3 length: 15 residues. CDR3 nucleotide sequence: TGTGCCAGCAGCCGGGGGGTCTCTGGGGCCAACGTCCTGACTTTC. It encodes CASSRGVSGANVLTF.

The chain has TRBV25-1 and TRBJ2-3; D may be TRBD1 (6 bases). The CDR3 is 16 amino acids. The germline gives CDR1 MGHDK, CDR2 SYGVNS. The V end lost 8 bases, the J end lost 0 bases, and 18 bases lay between the germline ends. The CDR3 DNA is TGTGCCAGCGGAAATACAGGGCTTTCTAGCACAGATACGCAGTATTTT. It translates to CASGNTGLSSTDTQYF.

The chain carries TRBV19 and TRBJ1-6; 7 bases map to TRBD1. The CDR3 is 13 residues long. Germline-derived CDR1 and CDR2 are LNHDA and SQIVND (reference sequence). Unmatched junction bases numbered 12, after V lost 3 bases and J lost 19 bases. CDR3 amino acids: CASSIVLGQRVHF. CDR3 nucleotides: TGTGCCAGTAGTATCGTTTTGGGACAGCGAGTACACTTT.

This rearrangement joins TRBV15 to TRBJ2-7, with a weak D call TRBD1 (6 bases). Germline V gene sequence: CDR1 LNHNV, CDR2 YYDKDF (reference sequence). V was pared by 5 bases and J by 2 bases, with 16 bases between. The CDR3 loop spans 15 amino acids. The CDR3 spells CATSLEQGRPYEQYF. CDR3 bases: TGTGCCACCAGCTTGGAACAGGGCCGGCCCTACGAGCAGTACTTC.

This rearrangement joins TRBV2 to TRBJ2-7; 10 nucleotides align to TRBD1. J lost 2 bases, V lost 6 bases, and 4 bases had no gene match. CDR1 is SNHLY and CDR2 is FYNNEI in the germline V gene. The CDR3 is 14 amino acids. The CDR3 DNA sequence: TGTGCCAGCAGCAAGGACAGGGGGACCTACGAGCAGTACTTC. This gives the protein CASSKDRGTYEQYF. Using reference TRBV2 and TRBJ2-7 for the parts outside the CDR3, the full variable domain is EPEVTQTPSHQVTQMGQEVILRCVPISNHLYFYWYRQILGQKVEFLVSFYNNEISEKSEIFDDQFSVERPDGSNFTLKIRSTKLEDSAMYFCASSKDRGTYEQYFGPGTRLTVT.

The chain combines TRBV10-2 with TRBJ2-3, with 7 bases that match TRBD1. V lost 4 bases, J lost 2 bases, and 6 bases stayed unmatched. The CDR3 is 15 amino acids. The germline gives CDR1 WSHSY, CDR2 SAAADI. This chain's CDR3 is CASSVGTDTTDTQYF. The CDR3 region has the DNA TGCGCCAGCAGTGTGGGGACAGACACCACAGATACGCAGTATTTT.

The V call is TRBV27, the J call TRBJ2-3; 8 bases are shared with TRBD1. The length of the CDR3 is 17 residues. V was pared by 2 bases and J by 5 bases, with 12 bases of the junction left unmatched. Germline assignment: CDR1 MNHEY and CDR2 SMNVEV (reference sequence). CDR3 nucleotide sequence: TGTGCCAGCAGTTTAGACCGAGACAGGGGTAGTAAAGATACGCAGTATTTT. Amino acid sequence: CASSLDRDRGSKDTQYF.

This clone appeared a single time. The chain carries TRBV4-3 and TRBJ1-2, with D hard to call. Per the germline V gene, CDR1 is LGHNA and CDR2 is YSLEER. Trimming pared 0 bases from V and 4 bases from J, leaving 9 bases between. The length of the CDR3 is 14 residues. The CDR3: CASSQDRVRYGYTF. The CDR3 DNA sequence: TGCGCCAGCAGCCAAGATCGGGTACGCTATGGCTACACCTTC.

The chain has TRBV29-1 and TRBJ2-2; D uncertain. This CDR3 spans 12 amino acids. The V and J ends lost 1 base and 6 bases respectively, with 6 bases between them. CDR1 SQVTM and CDR2 ANQGSEA come from the germline V gene. CDR3 loop: CSVEGGSGELFF. In nucleotides, the CDR3 is TGCAGCGTTGAAGGAGGTTCCGGGGAGCTGTTTTTT.

The rearrangement links TRBV6-5 to TRBJ2-3, with unresolved D. Germline values: CDR1 MNHEY, CDR2 SVGAGI. CDR3 length equals 13 residues. Trimming pared 7 bases from V and 1 base from J, leaving 9 bases between. The CDR3: CASNPPGTDTQYF. CDR3 DNA sequence: TGTGCCAGCAACCCCCCCGGCACAGATACGCAGTATTTT.

This chain connects TRBV3-1 (or the pseudogene TRBV3-2) to TRBJ1-1; D is undetermined. From germline, CDR1 is LGHDT and CDR2 YNNKEL (reference sequence). Trimming removed 3 bases from V and 5 bases from J, with 7 bases in between. This CDR3 region has 12 residues. The CDR3 protein is CASSHSGTEAFF. CDR3 sequence (DNA): TGTGCCAGCAGCCACTCCGGTACTGAAGCTTTCTTT.

The J gene is TRBJ2-1, the V gene TRBV7-2, with TRBD1 identical over 9 bases. This CDR3 spans 15 amino acids. Germline V gene data show CDR1 as SGHTA and CDR2 as FQGNSA. The J segment lost 3 bases and the V segment lost 1 base, leaving 1 base of the junction unmatched. The CDR3 sequence is CASSLGGQGYNEQFF. CDR3 DNA: TGTGCCAGCAGCTTAGGGGGACAGGGCTACAATGAGCAGTTCTTC. The whole variable domain, remainder taken from reference TRBV7-2 and TRBJ2-1, is GAGVSQSPSNKVTEKGKDVELRCDPISGHTALYWYRQSLGQGLEFLIYFQGNSAPDKSGLPSDRFSAERTGGSVSTLTIQRTQQEDSAVYLCASSLGGQGYNEQFFGPGTRLTVL.

V gene TRBV5-1 combines with J gene TRBJ1-1; D is possibly TRBD1 (6 bases). The ends were cut back, 4 bases at V and 1 base at J, with 11 bases in the middle. The CDR3 length is 14 residues. The germline CDR1 and CDR2 sequences are SGHRS and YFSETQ. The CDR3 DNA reads TGCGCCAGCAGCCCCCAGGGGCCGAACACTGAAGCTTTCTTT. It is translated as CASSPQGPNTEAFF.

This clone was observed a few times. The CDR3 bases are TGTGCCACACACAGGGACCCCAACACTGAAGCTTTCTTT. This gives the protein CATHRDPNTEAFF. This chain uses TRBV19 with TRBJ1-1; tentative D call: TRBD1 (6 bases). Trimming shortened V by 10 bases and J by 2 bases, and 14 bases separated the two germline ends. The CDR3 loop spans 13 amino acids. Per germline, CDR1 LNHDA and CDR2 SQIVND (reference sequence). The full variable domain, rest sourced from reference TRBV19 and TRBJ1-1, is DGGITQSPKYLFRKEGQNVTLSCEQNLNHDAMYWYRQDPGQGLRLIYYSQIVNDFQKGDIAEGYSVSREKKESFPLTVTSAQKNPTAFYLCATHRDPNTEAFFGQGTRLTVV.

The V call is TRBV28, the J call TRBJ1-5; D is undetermined. There are 15 residues in the CDR3. The V gene's germline CDR1 is MDHEN and CDR2 SYDVKM. Trimming shortened V by 6 bases and J by 1 base, and 13 bases separated the two germline ends. DNA of the CDR3: TGTGCCAGCAGGAAGGAGGGTCTAAGCAATCAGCCCCAGCATTTT. Translating gives CASRKEGLSNQPQHF.

The CDR3 sequence is CASSPQGGLNYGYTF. CDR3 in DNA: TGTGCCAGCAGTCCACAAGGCGGGCTTAACTATGGCTACACCTTC. The chain uses TRBV7-9 and TRBJ1-2; D uncertain. V was clipped by 6 bases and J by 1 base, with 15 bases between them. This CDR3 is built from 15 residues. CDR1 and CDR2 from the germline V gene are SEHNR and FQNEAQ (reference sequence).

This clone is a singleton in its sample. The J gene is TRBJ1-4, the V gene TRBV4-3; TRBD1 aligns across 9 bases. Germline trimming cut 0 bases from V and 2 bases from J; bases unmatched to any gene: 7. CDR1 is LGHNA, CDR2 YSLEER, per germline. CDR3 length: 18 amino acids. The CDR3 spells CASSQELTGTGTNEKLFF. The CDR3 nucleotides are TGCGCCAGCAGCCAAGAACTAACCGGGACAGGGACTAATGAAAAACTGTTTTTT.

This clone has a single count. CDR3 sequence (DNA): TGTGCCAGCAGTTACGACCGGCTTGGAAACACCATATATTTT. It is translated as CASSYDRLGNTIYF. V is TRBV6-5 and J is TRBJ1-3; no reliable D call. Trimming left V 2 bases short and J 3 bases short, with 8 bases between. The germline V gene has CDR1 MNHEY and CDR2 SVGAGI. The CDR3 is 14 amino acids.

V is TRBV29-1 and J is TRBJ2-7; D is undetermined. The CDR3 contains 13 residues. Germline CDR1 and CDR2: SQVTM and ANQGSEA. With 3 bases removed from V and 4 bases from J, the gap between germline ends came to 13 bases. CDR3 in DNA: TGCAGCGTTGAGGGCAGGTTCAGGTACGAGCAGTACTTC. Translating it yields CSVEGRFRYEQYF.

This chain joins TRBV5-4 and TRBJ2-7; TRBD1 matches at 7 bases. CDR3 length equals 14 residues. Per the germline V gene, CDR1 is SGHNT and CDR2 is YYREEE (reference sequence). V lost 2 bases, J lost 2 bases, and 4 bases stayed unmatched. This CDR3 is CASSFDRVTYEQYV. CDR3 sequence (DNA): TGTGCCAGCAGCTTTGACAGGGTCACCTACGAGCAGTACGTC.

The rearrangement joins TRBV7-4 to TRBJ2-7; 7 bases match TRBD2. Germline CDR1 SGHVT, CDR2 SQSDAQ. The CDR3 contains 15 residues. J was trimmed by 0 bases and V by 1 base; bases with no gene match: 3. CDR3 in amino acids: CASSLGRESSYEQYV. The CDR3 bases are TGTGCCAGCAGCTTAGGGCGGGAGAGCTCCTACGAGCAGTACGTC.

V and J are TRBV19 and TRBJ2-5, with D possibly TRBD2 on 6 matching bases. The CDR3 has 15 residues. Deletions cut 4 bases from V and 0 bases from J, with 12 bases between. Germline CDR1 reads LNHDA; CDR2 reads SQIVND (reference sequence). The CDR3 region has the DNA TGTGCCAGTAGTACAGGGACTCCGAACCAAGAGACCCAGTACTTC. Its protein product is CASSTGTPNQETQYF. Complete variable domain (other parts from reference TRBV19 and TRBJ2-5): DGGITQSPKYLFRKEGQNVTLSCEQNLNHDAMYWYRQDPGQGLRLIYYSQIVNDFQKGDIAEGYSVSREKKESFPLTVTSAQKNPTAFYLCASSTGTPNQETQYFGPGTRLLVL.

The count of this clone is one. The chain couples TRBV4-2 to TRBJ2-2, with 11 positions matching TRBD1. The V segment lost 10 bases and the J segment 3 bases; nucleotides outside the gene matches: 7. CDR3 length: 15 residues. In germline, CDR1 is LGHNA, CDR2 YNFKEQ. CDR3 in amino acids: CATQWTGGYTGELFF. In nucleotides, the CDR3 is TGTGCCACACAATGGACAGGGGGCTACACCGGGGAGCTGTTTTTT.

J is TRBJ2-5 and V is TRBV4-2, with no clear D. V lost 1 base and J 2 bases, leaving 11 bases between the germline ends. Germline V gene lookup returns CDR1 LGHNA and CDR2 YNFKEQ. The CDR3 covers 15 residues. The CDR3: CASSQGIVGQETQYF. CDR3 DNA: TGTGCCAGCAGCCAAGGTATCGTAGGACAAGAGACCCAGTACTTC.

The chain is built from TRBV4-1 and TRBJ2-4, with 10 positions matching TRBD2. The V gene end was trimmed by 2 bases and the J gene end by 0 bases; junction bases not matched to a gene: 1. This CDR3 is built from 16 residues. CDR1 MGHRA and CDR2 YSYEKL come from the germline V gene. CDR3 region: CASSQSSGGAKNIQYF. CDR3 DNA: TGCGCCAGCAGCCAATCTAGCGGGGGAGCCAAAAACATTCAGTACTTC.